Listed here is a single T cell receptor beta chain. What it recognizes is unknown. The source of the sample is a study of beta chain features in type 1 diabetes. Looking at the study overall: Age and gender were similar between patients and healthy donors, as were cell yields.

It was via CD45RO/CCR7/CD25/CD127/CD95/CD27 that CD4+ naive, central memory, regulatory and stem cell-like memory cells were sorted. The isolated RNA, all of it, was reverse transcribed, so expressed TCRB transcripts were what got sequenced. Method: immunoSEQ multiplex PCR; TCRdb's copy keeps in-frame clones and lacks some. This table has 200,000 to 250,000 clones, around 14% appearing once. Germline-derived CDR1 and CDR2 are MNHEY and SVGAGI. V lost 0 bases and J 2 bases, leaving 14 bases between the germline ends. This CDR3 is 16 amino acids long. General study results and limits: Junctions at VDJ sites from type 1 diabetes patients had fewer insertions and more deletions. Patients with Type 1 diabetes showed moderately but significantly shorter TCRB CDR3s in all four CD4+ subsets. A PCR bias possibly favoring shorter templates would apply equally to patients and controls.

Sequencing input: naive CD4+ T cells from blood. The source of this sequence is a young man with type 1 diabetes. This rearrangement joins TRBV6-5 to TRBJ2-7; the D is unclear. In DNA form, the CDR3 reads TGTGCCAGCAGTTACTCTCGCAGCCGCACAGCCTACGAGCAGTACTTC. This codes for CASSYSRSRTAYEQYF.